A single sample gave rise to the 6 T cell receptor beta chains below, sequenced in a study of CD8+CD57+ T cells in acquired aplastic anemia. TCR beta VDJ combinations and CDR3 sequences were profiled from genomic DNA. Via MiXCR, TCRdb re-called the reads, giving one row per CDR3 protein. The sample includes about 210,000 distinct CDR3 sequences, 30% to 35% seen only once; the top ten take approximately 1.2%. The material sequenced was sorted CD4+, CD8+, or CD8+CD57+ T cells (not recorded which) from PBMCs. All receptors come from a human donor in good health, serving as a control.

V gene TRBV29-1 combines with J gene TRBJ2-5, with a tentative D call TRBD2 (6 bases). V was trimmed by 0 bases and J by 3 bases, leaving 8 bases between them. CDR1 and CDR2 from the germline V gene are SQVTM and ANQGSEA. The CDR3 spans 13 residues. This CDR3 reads CSVEDPGEETQYF. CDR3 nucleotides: TGCAGCGTTGAAGACCCGGGAGAAGAGACCCAGTACTTC.

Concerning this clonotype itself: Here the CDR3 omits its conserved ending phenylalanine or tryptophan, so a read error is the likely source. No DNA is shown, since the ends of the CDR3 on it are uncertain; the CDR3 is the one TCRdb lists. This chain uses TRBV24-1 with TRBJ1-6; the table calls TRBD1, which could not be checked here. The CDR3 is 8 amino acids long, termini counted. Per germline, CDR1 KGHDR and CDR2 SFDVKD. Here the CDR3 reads CATSDPAT.

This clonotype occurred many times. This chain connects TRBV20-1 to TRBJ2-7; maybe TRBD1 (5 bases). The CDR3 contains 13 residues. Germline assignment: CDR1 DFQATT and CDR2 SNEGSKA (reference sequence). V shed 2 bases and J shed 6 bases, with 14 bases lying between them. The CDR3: CSARMAGSGEQYF. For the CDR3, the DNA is TGCAGTGCTAGAATGGCAGGGTCAGGCGAGCAGTACTTC.

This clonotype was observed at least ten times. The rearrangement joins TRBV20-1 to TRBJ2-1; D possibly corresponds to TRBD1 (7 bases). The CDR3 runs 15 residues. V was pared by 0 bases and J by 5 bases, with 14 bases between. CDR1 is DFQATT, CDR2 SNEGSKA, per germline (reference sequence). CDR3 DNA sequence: TGCAGTGCTAGAGATCCAGGGGGGACGGACAATGAGCAGTTCTTC. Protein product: CSARDPGGTDNEQFF.

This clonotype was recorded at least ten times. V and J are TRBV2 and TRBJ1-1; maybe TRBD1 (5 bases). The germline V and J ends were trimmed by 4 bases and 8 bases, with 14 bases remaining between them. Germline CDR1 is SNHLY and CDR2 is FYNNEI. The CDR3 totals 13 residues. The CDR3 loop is CASSGLGGNEAFF. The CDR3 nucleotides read TGTGCCAGCAGTGGCCTCGGGGGTAACGAAGCTTTCTTT. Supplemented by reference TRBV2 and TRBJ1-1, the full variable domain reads EPEVTQTPSHQVTQMGQEVILRCVPISNHLYFYWYRQILGQKVEFLVSFYNNEISEKSEIFDDQFSVERPDGSNFTLKIRSTKLEDSAMYFCASSGLGGNEAFFGQGTRLTVV.

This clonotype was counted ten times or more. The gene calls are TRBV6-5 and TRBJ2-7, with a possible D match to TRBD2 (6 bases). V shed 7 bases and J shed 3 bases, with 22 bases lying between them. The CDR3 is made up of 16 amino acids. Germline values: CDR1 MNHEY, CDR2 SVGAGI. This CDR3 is CASNSFGGAPIYEQYF. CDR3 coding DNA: TGTGCCAGCAATTCGTTCGGGGGAGCTCCGATCTACGAGCAGTACTTC.